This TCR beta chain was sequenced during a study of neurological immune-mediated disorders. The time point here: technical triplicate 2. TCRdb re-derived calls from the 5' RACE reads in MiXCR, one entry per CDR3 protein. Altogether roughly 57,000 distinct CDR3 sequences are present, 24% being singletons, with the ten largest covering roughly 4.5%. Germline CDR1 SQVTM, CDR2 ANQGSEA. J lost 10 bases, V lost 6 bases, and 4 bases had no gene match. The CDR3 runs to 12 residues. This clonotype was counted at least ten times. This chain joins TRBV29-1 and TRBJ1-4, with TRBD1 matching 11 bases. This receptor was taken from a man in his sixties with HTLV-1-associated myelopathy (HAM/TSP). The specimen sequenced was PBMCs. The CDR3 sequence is CSVGQGEGKLFF. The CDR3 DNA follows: TGCAGCGTGGGACAGGGGGAGGGAAAACTGTTTTTT.